The T cell receptor (beta chain) described here comes from a study of siplizumab effects on memory and regulatory T cells. General study findings and limits: Contribution to the alloresponse seemed major for naive T cells, which also seemed more diverse than memory cells.

Assays captured around 92,000 TCR templates per sample. Clones were sequenced by immunoSEQ multiplex PCR, and TCRdb holds only the in-frame ones, with some missing. The sample includes fewer than 130,000 clones, 80% to 95% seen only once; the top ten take 1.3%. In regard to this clone: Its antigen is as yet unknown.

Trimming left V 6 bases short and J 0 bases short, with 6 bases between. The germline V gene has CDR1 KGHSH and CDR2 LQKENI. This CDR3 contains 13 residues. This clonotype was obtained from a human donor in good health. Specimen: CD4+ T cells sorted from blood. The chain employs TRBV18 and TRBJ1-5; D unclear. The CDR3 loop reads CASSRGSNQPQHF. In DNA form, the CDR3 reads TGTGCCAGCTCCAGAGGTAGCAATCAGCCCCAGCATTTT.